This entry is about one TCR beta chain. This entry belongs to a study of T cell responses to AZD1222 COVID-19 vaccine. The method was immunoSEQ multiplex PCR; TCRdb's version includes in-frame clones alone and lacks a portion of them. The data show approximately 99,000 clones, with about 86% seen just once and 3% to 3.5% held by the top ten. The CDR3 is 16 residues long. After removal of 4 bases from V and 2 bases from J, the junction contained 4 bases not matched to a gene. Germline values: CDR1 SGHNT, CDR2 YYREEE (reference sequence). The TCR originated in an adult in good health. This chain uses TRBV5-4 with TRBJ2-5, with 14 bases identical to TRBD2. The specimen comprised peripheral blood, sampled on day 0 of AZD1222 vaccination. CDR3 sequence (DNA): TGTGCCAGCAGCCGACGGACTAGCGGGGGGCAAGAGACCCAGTACTTC. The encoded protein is CASSRRTSGGQETQYF. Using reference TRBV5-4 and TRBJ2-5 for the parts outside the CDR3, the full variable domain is ETGVTQSPTHLIKTRGQQVTLRCSSQSGHNTVSWYQQALGQGPQFIFQYYREEENGRGNFPPRFSGLQFPNYSSELNVNALELDDSALYLCASSRRTSGGQETQYFGPGTRLLVL.